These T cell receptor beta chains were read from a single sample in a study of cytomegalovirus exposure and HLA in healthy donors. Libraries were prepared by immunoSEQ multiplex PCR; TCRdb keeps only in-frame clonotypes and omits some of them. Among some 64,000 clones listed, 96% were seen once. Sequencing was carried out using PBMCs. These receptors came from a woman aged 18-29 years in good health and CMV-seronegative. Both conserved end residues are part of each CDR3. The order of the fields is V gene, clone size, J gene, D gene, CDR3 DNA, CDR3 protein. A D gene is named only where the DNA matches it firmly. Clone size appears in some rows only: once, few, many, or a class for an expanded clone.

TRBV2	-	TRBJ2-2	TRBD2	TGTGCCAGCACAAGACTAGCGGGGGACACCGGGGAGCTGTTTTTT	CASTRLAGDTGELFF
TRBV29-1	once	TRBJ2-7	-	TGCAGCGCGGTCGGCTACGAGCAGTACTTC	CSAVGYEQYF
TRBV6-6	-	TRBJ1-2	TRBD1	TGTGCCAGCAGCCGAGGACAGGGGAAGGACTATGGCTACACCTTC	CASSRGQGKDYGYTF
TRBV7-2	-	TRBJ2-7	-	TGTGCCAGCAGCTTTTTCGGGGAGCTCTACGAGCAGTACTTC	CASSFFGELYEQYF
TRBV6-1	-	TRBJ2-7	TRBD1	TGTGCCAGCAGACCCCCGGGACAGGGGTCCTACGAGCAGTACTTC	CASRPPGQGSYEQYF
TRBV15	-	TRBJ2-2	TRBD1	TGTGCCACCAGCAAGGACAGGGGGCGAGGCGGGGAGCTGTTTTTT	CATSKDRGRGGELFF
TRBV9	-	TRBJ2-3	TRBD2	TGTGCCAGCAGCCCCAGCGGGACCCACTTGTATTTT	CASSPSGTHLYF
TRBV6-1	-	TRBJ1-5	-	TGTGCCAGCACGGGGGGAATGTATCAGCCCCAGCATTTT	CASTGGMYQPQHF
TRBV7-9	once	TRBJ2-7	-	TGTGCCAGCAGCTTAGATTGGGCCGGCAGGGCAAGGAACGAGCAGTACTTC	CASSLDWAGRARNEQYF
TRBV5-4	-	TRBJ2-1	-	TGTGCCAGCAGCCCCAGTGGGGGCGGGCCCTACAATGAGCAGTTCTTC	CASSPSGGGPYNEQFF
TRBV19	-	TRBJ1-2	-	TGTGCCAGTAGTATAGGGCACCCAGCTAACTATGGCTACACCTTC	CASSIGHPANYGYTF
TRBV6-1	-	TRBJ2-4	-	TGTGCCAGCAGTGAAGCGCTTTCGGGACAAGGACTAGCCAAAAACATTCAGTACTTC	CASSEALSGQGLAKNIQYF
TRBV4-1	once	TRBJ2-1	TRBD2	TGCGCCAGCAGCCAAGCCCAACGAGCGAGCGGGAGCTCCTACAATGAGCAGTTCTTC	CASSQAQRASGSSYNEQFF
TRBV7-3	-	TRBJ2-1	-	TGTGCCAGCAGCTTATGGGGGGTCCCATACAATGAGCAGTTCTTC	CASSLWGVPYNEQFF
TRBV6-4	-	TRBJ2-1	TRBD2	TGTGCCAGCAGCGCCGGGACTAGCGGGCCCAATGAGCAGTTCTTC	CASSAGTSGPNEQFF
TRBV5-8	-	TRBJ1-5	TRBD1	TGTGCCAGCAGCTTGGGGACAGGCAAGAATCAGCCCCAGCATTTT	CASSLGTGKNQPQHF
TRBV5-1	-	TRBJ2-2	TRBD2	TGCGCCAGCAGCTTGGTGCCCCCTAGCGGGGGGGGGACCGGGGAGCTGTTTTTT	CASSLVPPSGGGTGELFF
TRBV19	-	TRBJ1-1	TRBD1	TGTCCGGGAGCCGGGACAGGCGAAAAGGGGGACACTGAAGCTTTCTTT	CPGAGTGEKGDTEAFF
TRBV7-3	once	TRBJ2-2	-	TGTGCCAGCAGCCCCCAGGGCGGGGAGCTGTTTTTT	CASSPQGGELFF
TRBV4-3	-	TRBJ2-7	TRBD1	TGCGCCAGCAGCCCAAGACAGGGCAGGGAGCAGTACTTC	CASSPRQGREQYF
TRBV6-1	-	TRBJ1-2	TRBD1	TGTGCCAGCAGGGGGGACAGGGAGGGGGACTACACCTTC	CASRGDREGDYTF
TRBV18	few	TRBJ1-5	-	TGTGCCAGCTCACCGGTCGGTTATAGCAATCAGCCCCAGCATTTT	CASSPVGYSNQPQHF
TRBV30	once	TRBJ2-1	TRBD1	TGTGCCTGGAGTGTAAATGGTCGGGACAGGGGGCGGAATGAGCAGTTCTTC	CAWSVNGRDRGRNEQFF
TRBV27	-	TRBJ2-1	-	TGTGCCAGCAGTCCGGACAGCCGTGGGTACAATGAGCAGTTCTTC	CASSPDSRGYNEQFF
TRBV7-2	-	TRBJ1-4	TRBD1	TGTGCCAGCAGCCCCCAGGGGGCTAATGAAAAACTGTTTTTT	CASSPQGANEKLFF
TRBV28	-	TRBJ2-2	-	TGTGCCAGCAGTTTATTGGGCAGCCAGAACACCGGGGAGCTGTTTTTT	CASSLLGSQNTGELFF
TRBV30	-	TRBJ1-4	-	TGTGCCTGGAGTGTGGGGCGGACTAATGAAAAACTGTTTTTT	CAWSVGRTNEKLFF
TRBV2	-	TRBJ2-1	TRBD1	TGTGCCAGCAGGACAGGGGGCGCGTACTACAATGAGCAGTTCTTC	CASRTGGAYYNEQFF
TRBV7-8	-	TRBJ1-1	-	TGTGCCAGCACCCAGGGTTCGAACACTGAAGCTTTCTTT	CASTQGSNTEAFF
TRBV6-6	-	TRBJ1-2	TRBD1	TGTGCCAGCAGCCCCGGGACAGGGGGATTGGGAGGCTACACCTTC	CASSPGTGGLGGYTF
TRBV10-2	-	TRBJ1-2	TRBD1	TGCGCCAGCAGCCAAACAGGGGTCGGCTACACCTTC	CASSQTGVGYTF
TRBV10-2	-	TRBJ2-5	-	TGCGCCAGCAGCCCCGGCGGTCTCTCGGAGACCCAGTACTTC	CASSPGGLSETQYF
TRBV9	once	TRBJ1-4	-	TGTGCCAGCAGCGTAGGGGTGGGGGGAAGGTGGAGTGAAAAACTGTTTTTT	CASSVGVGGRWSEKLFF
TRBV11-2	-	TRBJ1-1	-	TGTGCCAGCAGCGATGGACACCGGGGGTGGAACACTGAAGCTTTCTTT	CASSDGHRGWNTEAFF
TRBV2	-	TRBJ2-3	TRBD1	TGTGCCAGCAGTAGGGACAGGGGCACAGATACGCAGTATTTT	CASSRDRGTDTQYF
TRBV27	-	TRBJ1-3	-	TGTGCCAGCAGTATACCCCCAAGACAGGCCAACTCTGGAAACACCATATATTTT	CASSIPPRQANSGNTIYF
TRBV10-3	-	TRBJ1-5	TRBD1	TGTGCCATCAGTGAGGGGGACAGGGGATTATTGGGCAATCAGCCCCAGCATTTT	CAISEGDRGLLGNQPQHF
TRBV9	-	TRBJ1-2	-	TGTGCCAGCAGCCACGACACCTCTCATGGCTACACCTTC	CASSHDTSHGYTF
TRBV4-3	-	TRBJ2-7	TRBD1	TGCGCCAGCAGCCAAGGCCCCGGACAGGTGGGCGAGCAGTACTTC	CASSQGPGQVGEQYF
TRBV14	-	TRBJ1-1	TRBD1	TGTGCCAGCAGCCTAAGGACAGGGTGGAACACTGAAGCTTTCTTT	CASSLRTGWNTEAFF
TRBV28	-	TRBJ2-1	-	TGTGCCAGCAGTTTTGGGGGGGCGTCGGGGGATGAGCAGTTCTTC	CASSFGGASGDEQFF
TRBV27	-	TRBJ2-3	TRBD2	TGTGCCAGTCACCACCCAGCGGGAGTGGGGAATACGCAGTATTTT	CASHHPAGVGNTQYF
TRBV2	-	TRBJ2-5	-	TGTGCCAGCAGCGGGACCCAGTACTTC	CASSGTQYF
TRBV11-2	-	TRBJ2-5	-	TGTGCCAGCAGCTTAGGTCTAGAAGAGACCCAGTACTTC	CASSLGLEETQYF
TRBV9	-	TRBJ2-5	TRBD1	TGTGCCAGCAGCGTAGATGGGACAGGGACGGAGACCCAGTACTTC	CASSVDGTGTETQYF
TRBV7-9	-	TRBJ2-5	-	TGTGCCAGCAGCCCGGGCCGGGCTCCAGGGGAGACCCAGTACTTC	CASSPGRAPGETQYF
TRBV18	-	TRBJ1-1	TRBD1	TGTGCCAGCTCACCCCTGGGACAGGAATTCGCCACTGAAGCTTTCTTT	CASSPLGQEFATEAFF
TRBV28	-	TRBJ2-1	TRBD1	TGTGCCAGCAGTTTAGGTGGGACAGGGGCCGGCCTAGGGGGGCAGTTCTTC	CASSLGGTGAGLGGQFF
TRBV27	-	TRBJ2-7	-	TGTGCCAGCAGTTTACTGGGCGGGTCGACCTACGAGCAGTACTTC	CASSLLGGSTYEQYF
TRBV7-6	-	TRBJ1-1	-	TGTGGCAGCAGCTTAGTTCGCGACCGACGGGTCGGGGGCACTGAAGCTTTCTTT	CGSSLVRDRRVGGTEAFF
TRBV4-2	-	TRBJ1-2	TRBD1	TGTGCCAGCAGCCAAGCGGACAGGGGCCAGTATGGCTACACCTTC	CASSQADRGQYGYTF
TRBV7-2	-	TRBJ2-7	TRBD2	TGTGCCAGCAGCTTAGGGTCCGGGGGGGCCGGCTACGAGCAGTACTTC	CASSLGSGGAGYEQYF
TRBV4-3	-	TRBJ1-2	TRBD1	TGCGCCAGCAGCCGACAGGGGACTGGGTATGGCTACACCTTC	CASSRQGTGYGYTF
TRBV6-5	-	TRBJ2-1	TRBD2	TGTGCCAGCAGTCCCCTAGCGGGAGTCGACAATGAGCAGTTCTTC	CASSPLAGVDNEQFF
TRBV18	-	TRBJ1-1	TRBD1	TGTGCCAGCTCACCCGACAGGGCCGCTGAAGCTTTCTTT	CASSPDRAAEAFF
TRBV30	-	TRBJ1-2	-	TGTGCCTGGTACGACAGTTGGGGCTATGGCTACACCTTC	CAWYDSWGYGYTF
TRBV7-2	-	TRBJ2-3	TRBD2	TGTGCCAGCAGTACGGGACTAGCGGGGGGCACAGATACGCAGTATTTT	CASSTGLAGGTDTQYF
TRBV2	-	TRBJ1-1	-	TGTGCCAGCACCCCTGGGAGGGGGGGTACTGAAGCTTTCTTT	CASTPGRGGTEAFF
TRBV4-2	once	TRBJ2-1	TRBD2	TGTGCCAGCAGCCAACACCTGGGACTAGCGGGAGGGCTAGCCCCCTACAATGAGCAGTTCTTC	CASSQHLGLAGGLAPYNEQFF
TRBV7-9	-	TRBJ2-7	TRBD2	TGTGCCAGCAGCCGCGGGGGCTCCTACGAGCAGTACTTC	CASSRGGSYEQYF